Listed here are 18 T cell receptor beta chains from one sample, sequenced in a study of blood T cell repertoires in COVID-19. The protocol was immunoSEQ multiplex PCR, while the TCRdb copy is restricted to in-frame clones and leaves out a portion. The repertoire has approximately 220,000 clones, 90% of them found once; the top ten carry about 15%. The material sequenced was PBMCs or T cells enriched from blood (not recorded which). The receptors stem from a man aged 25-40 years who had been exposed to COVID-19.

This clone was seen once. This chain connects TRBV19 to TRBJ1-3; D unclear. This CDR3 spans 15 amino acids. The germline V gene encodes CDR1 LNHDA and CDR2 SQIVND (reference sequence). Between the trimmed V and J ends, which lost 9 bases and 2 bases, there was a span of 17 bases. This CDR3 reads CASAIRLQTGNTIYF. The CDR3 bases are TGTGCCAGCGCTATCAGGTTGCAGACTGGAAACACCATATATTTT. The full variable domain, its missing parts supplied by reference TRBV19 and TRBJ1-3, is DGGITQSPKYLFRKEGQNVTLSCEQNLNHDAMYWYRQDPGQGLRLIYYSQIVNDFQKGDIAEGYSVSREKKESFPLTVTSAQKNPTAFYLCASAIRLQTGNTIYFGEGSWLTVV.

This sequence joins TRBV6-5 and TRBJ1-1; D is perhaps TRBD1 (6 bases). This CDR3 is 16 amino acids long. Per germline, CDR1 MNHEY and CDR2 SVGAGI. The V gene lost 4 bases and the J gene lost 1 base, with 16 bases spanning the gap. For the CDR3, the DNA is TGTGCCAGCAGTTCGGGATGGGACACAACGAACACTGAAGCTTTCTTT. Encoded protein: CASSSGWDTTNTEAFF.

This rearrangement joins TRBV19 to TRBJ1-2; 7 positions agree with TRBD1. Per germline, CDR1 LNHDA and CDR2 SQIVND (reference sequence). The junction had 9 bases not matched to a gene; V was cut back by 8 bases and J by 3 bases. CDR3 length: 14 amino acids. The CDR3 bases are TGTGCCAGTCAACTGACAGGGACGGACTATGGCTACACCTTC. Translated, it gives CASQLTGTDYGYTF.

Written as DNA, the CDR3 is TGTGCCAGCAGTCCGCGGGACAACACTGAAGCTTTCTTT. Translation: CASSPRDNTEAFF. The chain is built from TRBV6-1 and TRBJ1-1, with D possibly TRBD1 on 5 matching bases. Looked up from germline, CDR1 is MNHNS and CDR2 is SASEGT. Trimming left V 5 bases short and J 2 bases short, with 9 bases between. The CDR3 has 13 residues.

This sequence joins TRBV14 and TRBJ2-5; 7 bases align to TRBD2. This CDR3 contains 20 residues. Germline V lookup: CDR1 SGHDN, CDR2 FVKESK. The junction had 17 bases not matched to a gene; V was cut back by 0 bases and J by 1 base. The CDR3 region is CASSQEISLKTGLGQETQYF. In DNA, the CDR3 is TGTGCCAGCAGCCAAGAGATTTCCCTTAAGACCGGACTAGGCCAAGAGACCCAGTACTTC.

The rearrangement uses TRBV11-3 and TRBJ2-5; TRBD1 aligns across 7 bases. Trimming took 5 bases from V and 4 from J; bases not matched to a gene: 13. Germline V lookup: CDR1 SGHNT, CDR2 YENEEA. CDR3 length: 16 residues. The CDR3: CASSLSPTGTGETQYF. The CDR3 DNA reads as TGTGCCAGCAGCCTCTCGCCGACAGGGACGGGAGAGACCCAGTACTTC. Using reference TRBV11-3 and TRBJ2-5 for the parts outside the CDR3, the full variable domain is EAGVVQSPRYKIIEKKQPVAFWCNPISGHNTLYWYLQNLGQGPELLIRYENEEAVDDSQLPKDRFSAERLKGVDSTLKIQPAELGDSAVYLCASSLSPTGTGETQYFGPGTRLLVL.

This chain joins TRBV6-5 and TRBJ2-7; D unclear. This CDR3 contains 12 residues. V dropped 8 bases and J dropped 1 base, with 9 bases sitting between them. Germline V gene data show CDR1 as MNHEY and CDR2 as SVGAGI. The CDR3: CASPGESYEQYF. For the CDR3, the DNA is TGTGCCAGCCCTGGAGAGTCCTACGAGCAGTACTTC.

The chain has TRBV9 and TRBJ1-1, with 7 bases identical to TRBD1. This CDR3 comprises 14 residues. The trim removed 2 bases at V and 3 bases at J, leaving 4 bases unmatched. Germline-derived CDR1 and CDR2 are SGDLS and YYNGEE. This CDR3 is CASSVQGEDTEAFF. The CDR3 DNA reads TGTGCCAGCAGCGTTCAGGGGGAGGACACTGAAGCTTTCTTT.

This sequence joins TRBV12-3 or TRBV12-4 and TRBJ1-1, with 8 bases lining up with TRBD1. Trimming at V came to 5 bases and at J to 6 bases, leaving 5 bases not matched to a gene. The CDR3 is 13 residues long. This CDR3 reads CASSRQGASEAFF. In DNA, the CDR3 is TGTGCCAGCAGTCGGCAGGGGGCGTCTGAAGCTTTCTTT.

The chain joins TRBV14 to TRBJ2-5, with D hard to call. V shed 1 base and J shed 3 bases, with 6 bases lying between them. The germline gives CDR1 SGHDN, CDR2 FVKESK. The CDR3 is 13 amino acids. The CDR3 DNA is TGTGCCAGCAGCCAAGTACCAGAAGAGACCCAGTACTTC. This encodes CASSQVPEETQYF.

This clone was picked up a small number of times. The rearrangement links TRBV7-9 to TRBJ2-1; a weak D match, TRBD2 (5 bases). CDR3 length: 13 residues. CDR1 and CDR2 from the germline V gene are SEHNR and FQNEAQ (reference sequence). The germline V and J ends were trimmed by 2 bases and 9 bases, with 11 bases remaining between them. For the CDR3, the DNA is TGTGCCAGCAGCTTAATTGAGGGCGGTGAGCAGTTCTTC. It translates to CASSLIEGGEQFF.

The chain links TRBV19 to TRBJ2-7, with 8 bases fitting TRBD1. The CDR3 totals 15 residues. Germline V lookup: CDR1 LNHDA, CDR2 SQIVND (reference sequence). The V and J ends lost 4 bases and 6 bases, in that order; junction bases with no gene match: 11. The CDR3 here is CASSTRTGSGSEQYF. CDR3 in DNA: TGTGCCAGTAGTACAAGGACAGGGTCAGGTAGCGAGCAGTACTTC.

J is TRBJ2-1 and V is TRBV7-8, with 9 bases fitting TRBD2. The V segment lost 1 base and the J segment 3 bases; nucleotides outside the gene matches: 4. This CDR3 contains 16 residues. Germline V gives CDR1 SGHVS, CDR2 FQNEAQ. The CDR3 nucleotides read TGTGCCAGCAGCTTAGTGGCGGGGGGGCTCTACAATGAGCAGTTCTTC. Translated, it gives CASSLVAGGLYNEQFF.

V and J are TRBV7-9 and TRBJ2-7, with TRBD1 matching 9 bases. Losses at the gene ends were 5 bases for V and 0 bases for J; bases not matched to a gene: 11. The CDR3 contains 17 residues. Germline V gene sequence: CDR1 SEHNR, CDR2 FQNEAQ (reference sequence). CDR3 in amino acids: CASSKIFGTGSSYEQYF. CDR3 DNA: TGTGCCAGCAGCAAAATTTTTGGGACAGGGAGCTCCTACGAGCAGTACTTC. The full variable domain, its missing parts supplied by reference TRBV7-9 and TRBJ2-7, is DTGVSQNPRHKITKRGQNVTFRCDPISEHNRLYWYRQTLGQGPEFLTYFQNEAQLEKSRLLSDRFSAERPKGSFSTLEIQRTEQGDSAMYLCASSKIFGTGSSYEQYFGPGTRLTVT.

This rearrangement joins TRBV10-3 to TRBJ2-3; 9 bases line up with TRBD2. The CDR3 has 16 residues. Germline CDR1 reads ENHRY; CDR2 reads SYGVKD. With 9 bases clipped from V and 5 bases from J, the junction kept 15 bases outside the gene matches. CDR3 protein: CAILGRGGAGGDTQYF. Here the CDR3 DNA reads TGTGCCATACTAGGGCGCGGGGGGGCCGGAGGAGATACGCAGTATTTT.

The genes are TRBV6-5 and TRBJ2-7, with a weak D call TRBD1 (5 bases). Germline V CDR1 and CDR2: MNHEY, SVGAGI. The CDR3 is 14 residues long. Trimming cost V 6 bases and J 3 bases, with 15 bases left between them. CDR3 coding DNA: TGTGCCAGCAGCCCGAGCCTAGACAGCTACGAGCAGTACTTC. It codes for CASSPSLDSYEQYF.

The chain's CDR3 is CASSPGVGYGYTF. The CDR3 DNA is TGTGCCAGCAGTCCAGGGGTAGGCTATGGCTACACCTTC. The chain combines TRBV7-3 with TRBJ1-2, with a weak D call TRBD1 (6 bases). Germline loops: CDR1 SGHTA, CDR2 FQGTGA. The CDR3 extends over 13 amino acids. Trimming removed 6 bases at V and 4 bases at J, with 12 bases between.

CDR3 bases: TGCGCCAGCAGCCAAGATCTAGTCAGGCCCCAGCATTTT. Translation: CASSQDLVRPQHF. V gene TRBV4-3 combines with J gene TRBJ1-5; D gene uncertain. V dropped 0 bases and J dropped 9 bases, with 9 bases sitting between them. This CDR3 region has 13 residues. Germline CDR1 LGHNA, CDR2 YSLEER.